This T cell receptor (beta chain) was captured in a study of cytomegalovirus exposure and HLA in healthy donors. Whole-study findings and limits: A later analysis linked a missense DCLRE1C variant to TCR beta V- and J-gene trimming. Some V segments could not be told apart, so they were left out, TRBV6-2 and TRBV6-3 among them. Later work found most CMV-associated TCR beta chains apparently HLA-restricted. A few of the chains that were CMV-associated were confirmed in vitro to be specific for CMV antigens.

Notes on this clone: What it recognizes is unknown.

In germline, CDR1 is MGHDK, CDR2 SYGVNS. Deletions cut 5 bases from V and 8 bases from J, with 15 bases between. This CDR3 region has 13 residues. A multiplex PCR was run with 60 Vbeta primers and 13 Jbeta primers. Method: immunoSEQ multiplex PCR; TCRdb's copy keeps in-frame clones and lacks some. Counted here are about 160,000 clones, around 74% occurring once; the ten biggest clones make up roughly 2%. This chain connects TRBV25-1 to TRBJ1-2; D possibly corresponds to TRBD1 (5 bases). Sequenced input: PBMCs. This TCR derives from a female donor in good health and CMV-seronegative. CDR3: CASSNTGYFGYTF. DNA for the CDR3: TGTGCCAGCAGTAATACAGGTTACTTCGGCTACACCTTC.